This entry describes one T cell receptor beta chain. The CDR3 is made up of 13 amino acids. Trimming pared 3 bases from V and 2 bases from J, leaving 7 bases between. The germline V gene encodes CDR1 MNHEY and CDR2 SMNVEV (reference sequence). This record belongs to a study of CD8 T cells in Susac syndrome. From blood CD8+ and CD4+ T cells, TCR beta sequences were generated. RNA was extracted with the RNeasy kit, and a quantity of roughly 0.5 to 1 ug was reverse transcribed using random hexamers. TCRdb itself ran the immunoSEQ multiplex PCR reads through MiXCR, one entry per CDR3 protein. Of about 210,000 distinct CDR3 sequences in the sample, 95% were seen once.

The chain combines TRBV27 with TRBJ2-5; D call uncertain. Sequences were obtained from CD4+ T cells from PBMCs. This receptor was taken from a human donor with multiple sclerosis. The CDR3: CASSFREQETQYF. The CDR3 nucleotides read TGTGCCAGCAGTTTTAGAGAACAAGAGACCCAGTACTTC.